This T cell receptor beta chain stems from a study of blood T cell repertoires in COVID-19. Per the original data handling: Estimates of nucleated cell counts were drawn from the amplification of reference gene primers. Libraries were prepared by immunoSEQ multiplex PCR; TCRdb keeps only in-frame clonotypes and omits some of them. V and J calls and clone size follow that table, whereas D and trimming were derived from the DNA. The table shows some 200,000 clones, with around three quarters occurring only once. Per germline, CDR1 LNHDA and CDR2 SQIVND (reference sequence). The ends lost 3 bases at V and 7 bases at J; junction bases unmatched: 1. The CDR3 has 13 residues. In its sample, this clone was seen a few times.

The V and J genes are TRBV19 and TRBJ2-4, with 9 bases lining up with TRBD1. The TCR was taken from a woman between 65 and 79 years old with acute or convalescent COVID-19. Sequenced input: peripheral blood. The CDR3 DNA reads TGTGCCAGTAGTATTGACAGGGGGAACATTCAGTACTTC. This codes for CASSIDRGNIQYF.